The 15 T cell receptor beta chains below all came from one sample that was sequenced in a study of cytomegalovirus exposure and HLA in healthy donors. The PCR made use of 60 Vbeta and 13 Jbeta primers. TCRdb keeps only in-frame clones here, not all; method: immunoSEQ multiplex PCR. This table has 63,000 or so clones, roughly 78% appearing once. What was sequenced was PBMCs. All receptors come from a woman aged 25 to 45 in good health and CMV-seronegative.

This clone has only a few counts. This sample also contains other DNA sequences that code for the same CDR3. The V gene is TRBV30, the J gene TRBJ1-5, with 8 bases identical to TRBD1. This CDR3 has 15 residues. V lost 1 base to trimming and J lost 7 bases; unmatched junction nucleotides: 9. Germline V lookup: CDR1 GTSNPN, CDR2 SVGIG (reference sequence). The CDR3 loop is CAWSARTGSDQPQHF. The CDR3 nucleotides are TGTGCCTGGAGTGCTCGGACAGGGTCCGACCAGCCCCAGCATTTT.

The J gene is TRBJ1-2, the V gene TRBV10-3; maybe TRBD1 (5 bases). Per the germline V gene, CDR1 is ENHRY and CDR2 is SYGVKD. Trimming cost V 6 bases and J 6 bases, with 8 bases left between them. The CDR3 loop spans 11 amino acids. In DNA, the CDR3 is TGTGCCATCAGCCGGGGGGATGGCTACACCTTC. Amino acid sequence: CAISRGDGYTF.

The rearrangement uses TRBV7-9 and TRBJ2-1; D may be TRBD1 (6 bases). Trimming cost V 5 bases and J 8 bases, with 22 bases left between them. CDR1 is SEHNR and CDR2 is FQNEAQ in the germline V gene (reference sequence). The CDR3 is made up of 16 amino acids. The CDR3 DNA follows: TGTGCCAGCAGCCCGTTGAGGGACACTGCTCAGGATGAGCAGTTCTTC. Amino acids: CASSPLRDTAQDEQFF.

This clone was seen a single time. The chain has TRBV30 and TRBJ2-7; 9 bases map to TRBD1. This CDR3 has 15 amino acids. V was clipped by 2 bases and J by 4 bases; unmatched bases: 9. Germline V lookup: CDR1 GTSNPN, CDR2 SVGIG (reference sequence). CDR3 DNA sequence: TGTGCCTGGAGTTCTCCCGGGACAGGGAAGTACGAGCAGTACTTC. Its translation: CAWSSPGTGKYEQYF.

The rearrangement uses TRBV2 and TRBJ1-5, with TRBD1 matching 7 bases. The CDR3 runs 13 residues. The germline gives CDR1 SNHLY, CDR2 FYNNEI. V lost 5 bases, J lost 4 bases, and 2 bases stayed unmatched. The CDR3 bases are TGTGCCAGCAGTTTACAGGGGAATCAGCCCCAGCATTTT. Its protein product is CASSLQGNQPQHF.

The chain links TRBV9 to TRBJ2-6, with 10 bases fitting TRBD2. The CDR3 totals 18 residues. Germline V gene lookup returns CDR1 SGDLS and CDR2 YYNGEE. After removal of 0 bases from V and 1 base from J, the junction contained 4 bases not matched to a gene. This CDR3 reads CASSVGAGGLSGANVLTF. The CDR3 DNA sequence: TGTGCCAGCAGCGTAGGAGCGGGGGGGTTGTCTGGGGCCAACGTCCTGACTTTC. The full variable domain, with the rest looked up from reference TRBV9 and TRBJ2-6, is DSGVTQTPKHLITATGQRVTLRCSPRSGDLSVYWYQQSLDQGLQFLIQYYNGEERAKGNILERFSAQQFPDLHSELNLSSLELGDSALYFCASSVGAGGLSGANVLTFGAGSRLTVL.

The rearrangement joins TRBV5-1 to TRBJ1-5; 10 nucleotides align to TRBD1. The CDR3 sequence is 16 residues long. V shed 2 bases, J shed 5 bases, and the junction held 7 bases outside the gene matches. Germline V gene data show CDR1 as SGHRS and CDR2 as YFSETQ. CDR3 sequence: CASSLGGTGADQPQHF. The CDR3 bases are TGCGCCAGCAGCTTAGGCGGGACAGGGGCCGATCAGCCCCAGCATTTT.

This rearrangement joins TRBV9 to TRBJ2-3, with 7 nucleotides matching TRBD2. The CDR3 sequence is 18 residues long. The ends lost 4 bases at V and 0 bases at J; junction bases unmatched: 14. CDR1 and CDR2 from the germline V gene are SGDLS and YYNGEE. The CDR3 region is CASSRRGGSSPSTDTQYF. CDR3 nucleotides: TGTGCCAGCAGCCGCCGTGGCGGGAGCTCCCCTAGCACAGATACGCAGTATTTT.

The chain has TRBV4-1 and TRBJ1-4; a possible D gene is TRBD1 (6 bases). This CDR3 spans 14 amino acids. Germline loops: CDR1 MGHRA, CDR2 YSYEKL. With 4 bases removed from V and 8 bases from J, the gap between germline ends came to 14 bases. The chain's CDR3 is CASSRWQGREKLFF. The CDR3 DNA reads as TGCGCCAGCAGCCGCTGGCAGGGGCGAGAAAAACTGTTTTTT.

The gene calls are TRBV9 and TRBJ1-1; D is uncertain. From germline, CDR1 is SGDLS and CDR2 YYNGEE. V gave up 0 bases and J gave up 1 base, with 7 bases separating them. The CDR3 length is 14 residues. CDR3: CASSVGEGNTEAFF. The CDR3 DNA follows: TGTGCCAGCAGCGTAGGAGAGGGGAACACTGAAGCTTTCTTT.

This chain joins TRBV11-2 and TRBJ1-1; D not resolved. The germline V and J ends were trimmed by 0 bases and 2 bases, with 7 bases remaining between them. The CDR3 totals 14 residues. Germline assignment: CDR1 SGHAT and CDR2 FQNNGV. For the CDR3, the DNA is TGTGCCAGCAGCTTAGATATAATTAACACTGAAGCTTTCTTT. This codes for CASSLDIINTEAFF. The variable domain in full, completed from reference TRBV11-2 and TRBJ1-1, reads EAGVAQSPRYKIIEKRQSVAFWCNPISGHATLYWYQQILGQGPKLLIQFQNNGVVDDSQLPKDRFSAERLKGVDSTLKIQPAKLEDSAVYLCASSLDIINTEAFFGQGTRLTVV.

CDR3 in DNA: TGTGCCAGCGGGGCAGGCCAAGAGACCCAGTACTTC. Translation: CASGAGQETQYF. The V gene is TRBV27, the J gene TRBJ2-5; D might be TRBD1 (5 bases). Germline V gene lookup returns CDR1 MNHEY and CDR2 SMNVEV (reference sequence). The CDR3 covers 12 residues. The V gene lost 8 bases and the J gene lost 1 base, with 8 bases spanning the gap.

As DNA, the CDR3 is TGTGCCAGCAGTTACCCAACAGGGGGCACAGATACGCAGTATTTT. Amino acids: CASSYPTGGTDTQYF. This rearrangement joins TRBV6-8 to TRBJ2-3; 7 bases map to TRBD1. The CDR3 is made up of 15 amino acids. V was clipped by 2 bases and J by 1 base; unmatched bases: 3. Germline V gives CDR1 MNHGY, CDR2 SAAAGT.

This clone has just one count. This chain uses TRBV28 with TRBJ1-4, with unresolved D. CDR3 size: 15 residues. V was cut by 7 bases and J by 3 bases, with 15 bases left in between. Germline V gives CDR1 MDHEN, CDR2 SYDVKM. The CDR3 nucleotides read TGTGCCAGCACGCCTGGACCCGGGGCTAATGAAAAACTGTTTTTT. Encoded protein: CASTPGPGANEKLFF.

The V gene is TRBV4-3, the J gene TRBJ2-3, with TRBD1 identical over 7 bases. Germline CDR1 reads LGHNA; CDR2 reads YSLEER. The junction had 5 bases not matched to a gene; V was cut back by 5 bases and J by 0 bases. The CDR3 length is 15 residues. The CDR3 sequence is CASSDGTASTDTQYF. CDR3 nucleotides: TGCGCCAGCAGCGACGGGACAGCTAGCACAGATACGCAGTATTTT.